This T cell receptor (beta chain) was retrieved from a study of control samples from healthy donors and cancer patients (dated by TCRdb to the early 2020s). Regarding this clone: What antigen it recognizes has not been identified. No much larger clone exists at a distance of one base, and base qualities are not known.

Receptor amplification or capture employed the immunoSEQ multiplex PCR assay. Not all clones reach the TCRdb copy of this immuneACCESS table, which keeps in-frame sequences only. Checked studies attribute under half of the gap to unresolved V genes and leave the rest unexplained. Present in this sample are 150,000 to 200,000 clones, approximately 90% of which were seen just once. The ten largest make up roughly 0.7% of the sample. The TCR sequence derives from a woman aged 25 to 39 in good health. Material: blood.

The CDR3 reads as follows: CASRDIFYEQYF. The nucleotide sequence is given as TGTGCCAGCAGGGACATTTTCTACGAGCAGTACTTC. The chain uses TRBV11-2 and TRBJ2-7; the D gene is possibly TRBD1, with 5 bases matching. Based on the germline V gene, the CDR1 and CDR2 sequences are SGHAT and FQNNGV. The CDR3 has 12 amino acids, counting the end cysteine and phenylalanine. Just the 36-base CDR3 DNA is kept, in frame starting at base 1. V lost 6 bases and J lost 3 bases; the stretch between them is 9 bases long.